One T cell receptor (beta chain) is described in this entry. Its recognized antigen is unknown. Base qualities are not recorded, but no much larger clone differs from it by a single base. This sample is part of a study of beta chain features in type 1 diabetes (dated by TCRdb to the late 2010s). A note on the overall study: Mean age, gender distribution, total cell number and subset yield did not differ between patients and healthy donors. A total of 107,917,701 sorted cells were examined across all samples, and a strong correlation was observed between cell number per subset and RNA yield. The study compared TCRB repertoires of sorted circulating CD4+ T cell subsets between recently diagnosed type 1 diabetes patients and matched healthy donors. Regulatory and stem cell-like memory subsets were isolated from only 8 patients and about 8 healthy donors, whereas naive and central memory subsets came from all 30 or so donors. Broad study findings and their caveats: Shorter templates might be favored by PCR, yet because patient and control samples were amplified and corrected together, any such skew would affect both groups equally. Because cDNA rather than genomic DNA was sequenced, highly expressing activated cells could have been over-represented, although no difference in activation and CD3 levels was found between groups. Fewer insertions and more nucleotide deletions at VDJ recombination sites were observed in patients with type 1 diabetes, implying thymic rearrangement abnormalities. Because the HLA sub-analyses included only small numbers of individuals, any influence of HLA type on TCRB rearrangement was left unresolved. Naive, central memory and regulatory TCRB repertoires appeared to be more alike among patients than among healthy donors. Type 1 diabetes patients showed a moderate but significant shortening of TCRB CDR3 length in all four CD4+ subsets.

Each donor gave one peripheral blood draw, averaging approximately 0.12 L, which was collected into heparinised tubes. A BD FACSAria II was used to sort naive, central memory, regulatory and stem cell-like memory CD4+ T cells with a panel that included CD45RO, CCR7, CD25, CD127, CD95 and CD27. A purity above 98% was achieved for all sorted populations. PBMCs were isolated right away by Lymphoprep density gradient centrifugation and were stained directly, without culture. To minimize batch effects, samples were stained and sorted in pairs, one healthy donor with one patient per experiment. The entire amount of isolated RNA was reverse transcribed using the High Capacity cDNA Reverse Transcription Kit, so the sequenced TCRB transcripts were expressed ones. Naive, central memory and regulatory T cell samples underwent deep immunoSEQ sequencing, averaging about 3.3 million total reads per sample. Sorted cells were lysed in RLT buffer and RNA was extracted with DNase-treated RNeasy Micro or Mini kits, depending on cell number. Each cell subset was processed on its own to prevent cross-contamination, while patient and healthy donor samples were processed together. Using the immunoSEQ multiplex PCR, TCRB sequences were amplified from cDNA into 87-bp fragments spanning the CDR3 region. The amplicons were sequenced using the Illumina HiSeq platform. From the authors' description of their analysis: PCR bias was corrected computationally using synthetic template baselines, and reads within Hamming distance 2 were collapsed, with unmergeable singletons discarded. Reads were aligned to IMGT to assign V, D and J genes, CDR3 length, and insertions or deletions at six rearrangement sites. Within each subset, clonotype counts were normalized to the number of sorted cells before true diversity and Gini coefficients were calculated with the tcR R package. Repertoire sharing was quantified using the overlap coefficient calculated on TCRB nucleotide sequences. The table was pulled from immuneACCESS by TCRdb, which kept in-frame rearrangements only. Such tables lose some clones; where checked, under half of the loss comes from unresolved V genes, and the rest has no known cause. Clone size and the V and J calls come from that table; the DNA yielded D and trimming. Across this sample there are around 200,000 clones, with about 13% seen only once. The top ten clones comprise 0.55% to 0.8% of the sample.

The receptor was isolated from a woman younger than 35 in good health. The specimen was central memory CD4+ T cells from blood.

The bases are TGCGCCAGCAGTCCGGGACAGGTTGGTTTTGAAGCTTTCTTT. Translated, it gives CASSPGQVGFEAFF. The chain is encoded by TRBV5-1 joined to TRBJ1-1; 8 central nucleotides agree with TRBD1. For this chain, trimming is 5 bases at the V end and 7 bases at the J end, and the number of junction bases without a gene match is 10. Its CDR3 holds 14 amino acids, cysteine through phenylalanine. Only the CDR3 portion is preserved as DNA: 42 bases, with reading frame beginning at the first base. Taken from the germline V gene, the CDR1 and CDR2 loops are SGHRS and YFSETQ.